The 11 T cell receptor beta chains listed next were all sequenced from one sample in a study of CD8+ T cells in alopecia areata. Indicated treatment: oral pan-JAK inhibitor, 5-10 mg twice daily. RNA, once extracted, was reverse transcribed into cDNA for use as the sequencing template. This table comes from immunoSEQ multiplex PCR, and its TCRdb copy is limited to in-frame clones, with some not included. This table holds 210,000 or so clones, approximately 70% found once. The specimen comprised CD4+ T cells sorted from blood, sampled between weeks 43 and 45, from a patient treated with tofacitinib. These receptors were taken from a human donor with alopecia areata.

The chain links TRBV29-1 to TRBJ1-2; no clear D gene. The CDR3 totals 13 residues. Germline loops: CDR1 SQVTM, CDR2 ANQGSEA. V shed 1 base and J shed 6 bases, with 12 bases lying between them. The CDR3 loop is CSVEGGVGDGYTF. CDR3 bases: TGCAGCGTTGAAGGCGGCGTCGGGGATGGCTACACCTTC.

This clone was counted once. The chain joins TRBV11-2 to TRBJ1-2; 8 positions agree with TRBD1. The CDR3 has 17 amino acids. The junction had 7 bases not matched to a gene; V was cut back by 1 base and J by 0 bases. The germline CDR1 and CDR2 sequences are SGHAT and FQNNGV. The CDR3 reads CASSLVSGTGTNYGYTF. The CDR3 bases are TGTGCCAGCAGCTTAGTTTCTGGGACAGGAACTAACTATGGCTACACCTTC.

V gene TRBV6-5 combines with J gene TRBJ1-1; TRBD1 matches 7 bases. This CDR3 contains 15 residues. The trim removed 2 bases at V and 5 bases at J, leaving 8 bases unmatched. From germline, CDR1 is MNHEY and CDR2 SVGAGI. The chain's CDR3 is CASSYQDRSGTEAFF. The CDR3 DNA is TGTGCCAGCAGTTACCAGGACAGGTCGGGGACTGAAGCTTTCTTT.

J is TRBJ1-2 and V is TRBV30; D possibly corresponds to TRBD1 (5 bases). The CDR3 loop spans 13 amino acids. Germline V gene data show CDR1 as GTSNPN and CDR2 as SVGIG (reference sequence). V shed 2 bases and J shed 8 bases, with 15 bases lying between them. Here the CDR3 DNA reads TGTGCCTGGAGTAGCCTTTCCGGGGGGGGCTACACCTTC. It translates to CAWSSLSGGGYTF.

Comments on this clone: At one end the junction does not follow the germline gene, possibly because of a read error. The V gene is TRBV2, the J gene TRBJ1-2; D is unclear. The CDR3 has 9 residues. Germline V gives CDR1 SNHLY, CDR2 FYNNEI. The CDR3 reads CARGNDGIF. CDR3 DNA: TGTGCCCGGGGAAACGACGGGATCTTC.

Within the sample, this clone is medium-sized. This rearrangement joins TRBV14 to TRBJ2-5; TRBD2 might be the D (6 bases). V lost 4 bases, J lost 9 bases, and 18 bases lay in between. Germline-derived CDR1 and CDR2 are SGHDN and FVKESK. The CDR3 sequence is 14 residues long. The CDR3 nucleotides read TGTGCCAGCAGCCCTGGACTAAGAGACGTAGCCCAGTACTTC. It translates to CASSPGLRDVAQYF.

The rearrangement links TRBV29-1 to TRBJ2-2, with D perhaps TRBD2 (5 bases). The CDR3 consists of 14 residues. V lost 0 bases, J lost 6 bases, and 11 bases lay in between. From germline, CDR1 is SQVTM and CDR2 ANQGSEA. In DNA, the CDR3 is TGCAGCGTTGAAGAGAGATCCGGGGCCGGGGAGCTGTTTTTT. Its translation: CSVEERSGAGELFF.

This clone was recorded once. This chain links TRBV10-2 with TRBJ1-1, with 8 nucleotides matching TRBD1. CDR1 and CDR2 from the germline V gene are WSHSY and SAAADI. The length of the CDR3 is 14 residues. Trimming at V came to 6 bases and at J to 0 bases, leaving 3 bases not matched to a gene. The CDR3 coding sequence is TGCGCCAGCAGAGGACAGGGCATGAACACTGAAGCTTTCTTT. Encoded protein: CASRGQGMNTEAFF.

The sample holds a few counts of this clone. This sequence joins TRBV15 and TRBJ2-2; D is possibly TRBD1 or TRBD2 (5 bases each). The CDR3 loop spans 13 amino acids. Trimming took off 1 base at V and 7 bases at J, with 7 bases between the two ends. The germline V gene has CDR1 LNHNV and CDR2 YYDKDF (reference sequence). CDR3 sequence: CATSRGGVGELFF. The CDR3, as DNA: TGTGCCACCAGCAGAGGAGGGGTCGGGGAGCTGTTTTTT.

The CDR3 region has the DNA TGTGCCAGCAGCTTAGCTGGCGGAAGCTCTGGAAACACCATATATTTT. Translating it yields CASSLAGGSSGNTIYF. This chain joins TRBV7-3 and TRBJ1-3; unclear D gene. Germline CDR1 SGHTA, CDR2 FQGTGA. The CDR3 sequence is 16 residues long. Trimming pared 2 bases from V and 0 bases from J, leaving 11 bases between.

This chain connects TRBV30 to TRBJ1-5; no firm D call. CDR1 is GTSNPN and CDR2 is SVGIG in the germline V gene (reference sequence). V dropped 0 bases and J dropped 1 base, with 10 bases sitting between them. This CDR3 has 15 amino acids. CDR3 DNA: TGTGCCTGGAGTGTAGGAGGGCAAAGCAATCAGCCCCAGCATTTT. It codes for CAWSVGGQSNQPQHF.